This note documents a single T cell receptor beta chain sequence. Its antigen is currently unknown. The PCR had 60 Vbeta and 13 Jbeta primers. Clones were sequenced by immunoSEQ multiplex PCR, and TCRdb holds only the in-frame ones, with some missing. This table has over 150,000 clones, 80% appearing once. This sample was taken from a study of cytomegalovirus exposure and HLA in healthy donors. Study results and caveats: TCR beta chains associated with HLA were, in a later analysis, more clonally expanded than equally common others. In vitro assays verified that three CMV-associated chains recognized CMV antigens specifically. The study reported that TCR beta sequences accurately predicted HLA-A and HLA-B alleles in most subjects. In a later analysis, 15,000 to 20,000 TCR beta sequences were associated with HLA alleles at 0.05 false discovery rate.

Germline CDR1 SGHRS, CDR2 YFSETQ. The CDR3 totals 15 residues. J was trimmed by 4 bases and V by 4 bases; bases with no gene match: 6. The rearrangement joins TRBV5-1 to TRBJ1-1; 11 bases are a match to TRBD1. The sequencing input was PBMCs. The receptor was isolated from a male donor in good health and CMV-seronegative. CDR3: CASSKSGTGGTEAFF. CDR3 DNA: TGCGCCAGCAGCAAATCCGGGACAGGGGGCACTGAAGCTTTCTTT.